This T cell receptor beta chain was sequenced for a study of OX40 agonist ivuxolimab in advanced cancers. Study details: Males comprised over 80% of the group, whose mean age was approximately 60 years (range about 20 to 90). General study results and limits: Circulating CD4+ and CD8+ T cells showed clonal expansion by week 6 at 0.1 to 3.0 mg/kg. The work left the antigen specificity of expanded peripheral T cells undetermined.

The table came from immunoSEQ multiplex PCR; TCRdb's copy has only in-frame clones and leaves some out. This table has 90,000 to 100,000 clones, roughly nine tenths appearing once. Germline loops: CDR1 MDHEN, CDR2 SYDVKM. The ends were cut back, 0 bases at V and 6 bases at J, with 14 bases in the middle. The CDR3 is 15 residues long. As to this clone: Its antigen remains unidentified.

The sequence came from an adult with an advanced solid tumor such as melanoma, head and neck, liver or kidney cancer. The input for sequencing was CD4+ or CD8+ T cells sorted from blood, taken in a trial of the OX40 agonist ivuxolimab. The chain carries TRBV28 and TRBJ1-2; no reliable D call. CDR3 sequence reads: CASSLWLSDPNGYTF. CDR3 bases: TGTGCCAGCAGTTTATGGCTGTCGGACCCCAATGGCTACACCTTC.